These 20 T cell receptor beta chains originate from one sample sequenced in a study of blood T cell repertoires in COVID-19. Assay: immunoSEQ multiplex PCR; the TCRdb copy retains only in-frame clones and omits some. The profile covers tens of thousands of clones, with approximately 92% appearing a single time and about 20% taken by the ten largest. Sequencing was performed on peripheral blood. These receptors all stem from a human donor in a cohort sampled during active COVID-19.

CDR3 amino acids: CASSLTDYEQYF. The CDR3 bases are TGTGCCAGCAGTCTAACAGACTACGAGCAGTACTTC. The genes are TRBV6-5 and TRBJ2-7; D call uncertain. Trimming stripped 5 bases from V and 3 bases from J, with 8 bases between. Germline loops: CDR1 MNHEY, CDR2 SVGAGI. The CDR3 is made up of 12 amino acids.

V and J are TRBV19 and TRBJ1-5; D not resolved. The CDR3 is 14 amino acids. The germline V and J ends were trimmed by 3 bases and 0 bases, with 6 bases remaining between them. Germline V gene sequence: CDR1 LNHDA, CDR2 SQIVND (reference sequence). The DNA for the CDR3 is TGTGCCAGTAGTATCGGGGTTAGCAATCAGCCCCAGCATTTT. It yields the protein CASSIGVSNQPQHF.

This sequence joins TRBV3-1 (or the pseudogene TRBV3-2) and TRBJ2-1; 7 bases align to TRBD2. From germline, CDR1 is LGHDT and CDR2 YNNKEL (reference sequence). The CDR3 is made up of 16 amino acids. V trimming: 0 bases; J trimming: 4 bases; junction bases outside the gene matches: 6. CDR3 bases: TGTGCCAGCAGCCAAGATCCAGCGGGGAAATACAATGAGCAGTTCTTC. Its translation: CASSQDPAGKYNEQFF.

The V gene is TRBV9, the J gene TRBJ2-1, with a tentative D call TRBD2 (5 bases). V lost 0 bases, J lost 12 bases, and 13 bases lay in between. CDR3 length: 13 residues. The germline V gene has CDR1 SGDLS and CDR2 YYNGEE. The CDR3 spells CASSVVSGSPQFF. For the CDR3, the DNA is TGTGCCAGCAGCGTAGTAAGCGGTTCCCCGCAGTTCTTC.

The gene calls are TRBV10-3 and TRBJ2-7, with no clear D. The germline V gene has CDR1 ENHRY and CDR2 SYGVKD. Trimming cost V 3 bases and J 2 bases, with 5 bases left between them. This CDR3 is built from 12 residues. The CDR3 protein is CAISDTAYEQYF. CDR3 bases: TGTGCCATCAGTGACACGGCCTACGAGCAGTACTTC.

V and J are TRBV2 and TRBJ2-7; D call uncertain. Trimming removed 6 bases at V and 0 bases at J, with 9 bases between. CDR1 and CDR2 from the germline V gene are SNHLY and FYNNEI. The CDR3 loop spans 13 amino acids. The CDR3 here is CASSAGYSYEQYF. The CDR3 bases are TGTGCCAGCAGCGCCGGGTACTCCTACGAGCAGTACTTC.

The chain uses TRBV10-1 and TRBJ1-6, with a weak D call TRBD1 (6 bases). The CDR3 covers 13 residues. Germline V gene data show CDR1 as WNHNN and CDR2 as SYGVQD (reference sequence). V gave up 4 bases and J gave up 10 bases, with 11 bases separating them. The CDR3 reads CASSVGAESPLHF. CDR3 nucleotide sequence: TGCGCCAGCAGTGTGGGGGCCGAATCACCCCTCCACTTT.

In regard to this clone: Germline and junction disagree at one end, which may indicate a read error. V usage is TRBV7-7 and J usage is TRBJ2-3, with D unclear. The CDR3 length is 15 residues. Germline CDR1 and CDR2: SSHAT and FNYEAQ (reference sequence). The CDR3 DNA is TGTGCTAGCAGCTTAAACCCCGGGTCGGCAGATACGCAGTATTTT. Its translation is CASSLNPGSADTQYF.

This chain uses TRBV7-2 with TRBJ1-3; D is unresolved. Germline V gene data show CDR1 as SGHTA and CDR2 as FQGNSA. The V end was cut by 5 bases, the J end by 0 bases, with 11 bases between. The CDR3 consists of 15 residues. CDR3 DNA: TGTGCCAGCAGCCTAGACGGGAGCTCTGGAAACACCATATATTTT. This translates into CASSLDGSSGNTIYF.

This rearrangement joins TRBV7-2 to TRBJ1-5; 10 bases fit TRBD1. The CDR3 contains 15 residues. Germline values: CDR1 SGHTA, CDR2 FQGNSA. The ends lost 3 bases at V and 1 base at J; junction bases unmatched: 0. CDR3 loop: CASSLDRGSNQPQHF. CDR3 DNA sequence: TGTGCCAGCAGCTTGGACAGGGGGAGCAATCAGCCCCAGCATTTT.

This clone was observed a handful of times. The gene calls are TRBV7-2 and TRBJ2-7; D might be TRBD1 (6 bases). The ends were cut back, 1 base at V and 3 bases at J, with 13 bases in the middle. The CDR3 totals 15 residues. Germline values: CDR1 SGHTA, CDR2 FQGNSA. The CDR3 nucleotides read TGTGCCAGCAGCTTAGGTGATGGGGGCCTCTACGAGCAGTACTTC. As protein: CASSLGDGGLYEQYF.

J is TRBJ2-5 and V is TRBV30; no firm D call. Trimming took 1 base from V and 0 from J, leaving 3 bases between them. From germline, CDR1 is GTSNPN and CDR2 SVGIG (reference sequence). The CDR3 consists of 12 residues. This CDR3 reads CAWSANQETQYF. The CDR3 DNA is TGTGCCTGGAGTGCCAACCAAGAGACCCAGTACTTC. The full variable domain, its missing parts supplied by reference TRBV30 and TRBJ2-5, is SQTIHQWPATLVQPVGSPLSLECTVEGTSNPNLYWYRQAAGRGLQLLFYSVGIGQISSEVPQNLSASRPQDRQFILSSKKLLLSDSGFYLCAWSANQETQYFGPGTRLLVL.

The chain carries TRBV18 and TRBJ2-7, with 10 nucleotides matching TRBD2. CDR3 length: 19 amino acids. From germline, CDR1 is KGHSH and CDR2 LQKENI. V trimming: 1 base; J trimming: 1 base; junction bases outside the gene matches: 13. The DNA for the CDR3 is TGTGCCAGCTCACCACTTGGCAGGCCACTAGCGGGGCTATCCTACGAGCAGTACTTC. Protein product: CASSPLGRPLAGLSYEQYF.

The chain is built from TRBV11-1 and TRBJ2-3; 7 bases match TRBD1. The V segment lost 5 bases and the J segment 0 bases; nucleotides outside the gene matches: 2. This CDR3 has 14 amino acids. Germline V gene lookup returns CDR1 SGHAT and CDR2 FQDESV (reference sequence). The DNA for the CDR3 is TGTGCCAGCAGCCTGGACAGGAGCACAGATACGCAGTATTTT. Its protein product is CASSLDRSTDTQYF.

This chain joins TRBV10-3 and TRBJ2-5, with 10 bases matching TRBD2. Trimming removed 5 bases from V and 5 bases from J; junction bases left unmatched: 8. Germline V gene lookup returns CDR1 ENHRY and CDR2 SYGVKD. This CDR3 contains 15 residues. The DNA of the CDR3 is TGTGCCATCAGTCCCCTAGCGGGAGCCCAGGAGACCCAGTACTTC. This sequence encodes CAISPLAGAQETQYF.

The chain uses TRBV6-5 and TRBJ2-7; 8 bases agree with TRBD2. Germline trimming cut 6 bases from V and 2 bases from J; bases unmatched to any gene: 6. The CDR3 runs to 14 residues. CDR1 is MNHEY and CDR2 is SVGAGI in the germline V gene. Here the CDR3 reads CASRGVSGTYEQYF. The CDR3 DNA reads as TGTGCCAGCAGAGGGGTTAGCGGGACCTACGAGCAGTACTTC.

This clone occurred once. This chain connects TRBV3-1 (or the pseudogene TRBV3-2) to TRBJ1-2; perhaps TRBD1 as D (6 bases). CDR1 and CDR2 from the germline V gene are LGHDT and YNNKEL (reference sequence). V lost 1 base and J lost 4, with 13 bases in between. There are 15 residues in the CDR3. CDR3 residues: CASSQVEQGVYGYTF. The CDR3 bases are TGTGCCAGCAGCCAAGTGGAACAGGGAGTCTATGGCTACACCTTC.

The gene calls are TRBV11-2 and TRBJ2-3; the match to TRBD1 covers 9 bases. The V gene end was trimmed by 5 bases and the J gene end by 6 bases; junction bases not matched to a gene: 9. The CDR3 is made up of 15 amino acids. Germline-derived CDR1 and CDR2 are SGHAT and FQNNGV. The CDR3 sequence is CASSVDRGDTDTQYF. The CDR3 region has the DNA TGTGCCAGCAGCGTGGACAGGGGAGATACGGATACGCAGTATTTT.

The rearrangement joins TRBV15 to TRBJ1-1, with D possibly being TRBD1 (5 bases). The V end was cut by 5 bases, the J end by 3 bases, with 13 bases between. The CDR3 length is 14 residues. Germline lookup yields CDR1 LNHNV and CDR2 YYDKDF (reference sequence). Written as DNA, the CDR3 is TGTGCCACCAGCTCCCGTATAGGGGACACTGAAGCTTTCTTT. It translates to CATSSRIGDTEAFF. Using reference TRBV15 and TRBJ1-1 for the parts outside the CDR3, the full variable domain is DAMVIQNPRYQVTQFGKPVTLSCSQTLNHNVMYWYQQKSSQAPKLLFHYYDKDFNNEADTPDNFQSRRPNTSFCFLDIRSPGLGDTAMYLCATSSRIGDTEAFFGQGTRLTVV.

The chain is built from TRBV19 and TRBJ2-3; 8 bases line up with TRBD2. This CDR3 spans 13 amino acids. Germline V gives CDR1 LNHDA, CDR2 SQIVND (reference sequence). Trimming at V came to 0 bases and at J to 8 bases, leaving 1 base not matched to a gene. DNA of the CDR3: TGTGCCAGTAGTATAGATCGGGGGGGTACGCAGTATTTT. Amino acids: CASSIDRGGTQYF.